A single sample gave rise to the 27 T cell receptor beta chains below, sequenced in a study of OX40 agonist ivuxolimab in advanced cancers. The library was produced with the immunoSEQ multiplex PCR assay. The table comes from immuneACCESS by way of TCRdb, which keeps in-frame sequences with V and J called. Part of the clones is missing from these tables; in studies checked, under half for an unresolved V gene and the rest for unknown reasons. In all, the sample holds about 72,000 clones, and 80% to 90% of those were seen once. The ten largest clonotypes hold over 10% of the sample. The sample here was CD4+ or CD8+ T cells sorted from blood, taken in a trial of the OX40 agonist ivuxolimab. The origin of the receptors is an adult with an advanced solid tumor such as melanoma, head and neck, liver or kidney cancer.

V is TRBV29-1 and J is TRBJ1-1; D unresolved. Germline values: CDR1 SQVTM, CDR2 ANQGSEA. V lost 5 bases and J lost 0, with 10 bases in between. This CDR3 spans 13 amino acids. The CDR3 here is CSVQRIMNTEAFF. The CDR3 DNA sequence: TGCAGCGTTCAACGGATAATGAACACTGAAGCTTTCTTT.

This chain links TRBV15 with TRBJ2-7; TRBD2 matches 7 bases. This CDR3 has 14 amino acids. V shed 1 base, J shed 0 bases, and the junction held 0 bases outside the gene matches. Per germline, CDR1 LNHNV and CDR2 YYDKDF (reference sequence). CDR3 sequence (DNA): TGTGCCACCAGCAGAGGCGGGAGCTCCTACGAGCAGTACTTC. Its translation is CATSRGGSSYEQYF.

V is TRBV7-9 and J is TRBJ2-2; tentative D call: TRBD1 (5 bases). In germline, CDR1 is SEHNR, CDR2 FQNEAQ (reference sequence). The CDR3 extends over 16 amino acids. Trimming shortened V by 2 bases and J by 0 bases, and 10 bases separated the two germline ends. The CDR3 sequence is CASSLKTGANTGELFF. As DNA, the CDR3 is TGTGCCAGCAGCTTAAAAACAGGAGCGAACACCGGGGAGCTGTTTTTT.

The CDR3 spells CASSRDRGYNSPLHF. CDR3 DNA sequence: TGTGCCAGCAGCCGGGACAGGGGCTATAATTCACCCCTCCACTTT. V usage is TRBV28 and J usage is TRBJ1-6; 10 bases line up with TRBD1. J lost 3 bases, V lost 6 bases, and 2 bases had no gene match. The CDR3 contains 15 residues. CDR1 and CDR2 from the germline V gene are MDHEN and SYDVKM.

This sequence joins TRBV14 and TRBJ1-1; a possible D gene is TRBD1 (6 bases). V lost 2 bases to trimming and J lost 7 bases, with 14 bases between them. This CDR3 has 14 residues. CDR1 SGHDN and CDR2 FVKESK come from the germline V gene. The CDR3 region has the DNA TGTGCCAGCAGCCAATTCGGGGGCCAGGGTGAAGCTTTCTTT. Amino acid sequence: CASSQFGGQGEAFF. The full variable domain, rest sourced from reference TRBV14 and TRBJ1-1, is EAGVTQFPSHSVIEKGQTVTLRCDPISGHDNLYWYRRVMGKEIKFLLHFVKESKQDESGMPNNRFLAERTGGTYSTLKVQPAELEDSGVYFCASSQFGGQGEAFFGQGTRLTVV.

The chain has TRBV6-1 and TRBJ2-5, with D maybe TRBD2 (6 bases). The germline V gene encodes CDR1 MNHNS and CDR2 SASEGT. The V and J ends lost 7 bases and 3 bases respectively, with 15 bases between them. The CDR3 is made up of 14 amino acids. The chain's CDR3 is CASIDSGIKETQYF. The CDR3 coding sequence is TGTGCCAGCATTGATAGCGGAATAAAAGAGACCCAGTACTTC.

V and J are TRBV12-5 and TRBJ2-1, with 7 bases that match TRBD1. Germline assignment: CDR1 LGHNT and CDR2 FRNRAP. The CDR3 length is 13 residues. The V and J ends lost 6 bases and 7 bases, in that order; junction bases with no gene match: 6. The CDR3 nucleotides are TGTGCTAGTGGCCTCGCAGGGGGAAATGAGCAGTTCTTC. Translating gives CASGLAGGNEQFF.

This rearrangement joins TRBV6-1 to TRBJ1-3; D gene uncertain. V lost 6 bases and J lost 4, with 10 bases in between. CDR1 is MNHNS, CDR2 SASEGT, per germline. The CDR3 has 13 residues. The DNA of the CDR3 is TGTGCCAGCAGCGGAGGGCCAGGAAACACCATATATTTT. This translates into CASSGGPGNTIYF.

CDR3 sequence: CASRNPYSYEQYF. CDR3 bases: TGTGCCAGCCGGAACCCGTACTCCTACGAGCAGTACTTC. J is TRBJ2-7 and V is TRBV27; D gene unclear. The CDR3 sequence is 13 residues long. Germline loops: CDR1 MNHEY, CDR2 SMNVEV (reference sequence). V shed 8 bases and J shed 0 bases, with 11 bases lying between them.

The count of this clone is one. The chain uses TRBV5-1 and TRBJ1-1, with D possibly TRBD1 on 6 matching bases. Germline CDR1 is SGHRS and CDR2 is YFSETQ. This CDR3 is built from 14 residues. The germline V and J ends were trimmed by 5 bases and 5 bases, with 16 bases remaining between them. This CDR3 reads CASRSQGGLTEAFF. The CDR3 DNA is TGCGCCAGCAGATCACAGGGAGGGCTGACTGAAGCTTTCTTT.

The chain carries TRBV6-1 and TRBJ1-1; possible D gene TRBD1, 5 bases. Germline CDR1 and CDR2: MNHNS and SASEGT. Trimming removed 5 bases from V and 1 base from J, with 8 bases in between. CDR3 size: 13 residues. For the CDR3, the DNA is TGTGCCAGCAGTTGGAGGGGGAACACTGAAGCTTTCTTT. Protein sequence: CASSWRGNTEAFF.

As DNA, the CDR3 is TGTGCCAGCAGCTTGGGTGTCTATAGCAATCAGCCCCAGCATTTT. Its protein product is CASSLGVYSNQPQHF. V gene TRBV11-2 combines with J gene TRBJ1-5; D is undetermined. Per germline, CDR1 SGHAT and CDR2 FQNNGV. V lost 3 bases and J 0 bases, leaving 9 bases between the germline ends. The CDR3 consists of 15 residues. The full variable domain, its missing parts supplied by reference TRBV11-2 and TRBJ1-5, is EAGVAQSPRYKIIEKRQSVAFWCNPISGHATLYWYQQILGQGPKLLIQFQNNGVVDDSQLPKDRFSAERLKGVDSTLKIQPAKLEDSAVYLCASSLGVYSNQPQHFGDGTRLSIL.

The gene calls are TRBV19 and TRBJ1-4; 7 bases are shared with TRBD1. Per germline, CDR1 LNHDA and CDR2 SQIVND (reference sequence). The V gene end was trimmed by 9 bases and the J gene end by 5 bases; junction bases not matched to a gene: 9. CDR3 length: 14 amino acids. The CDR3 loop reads CASNPDRWNEKLFF. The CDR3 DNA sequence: TGTGCCAGCAACCCGGACAGGTGGAATGAAAAACTGTTTTTT.

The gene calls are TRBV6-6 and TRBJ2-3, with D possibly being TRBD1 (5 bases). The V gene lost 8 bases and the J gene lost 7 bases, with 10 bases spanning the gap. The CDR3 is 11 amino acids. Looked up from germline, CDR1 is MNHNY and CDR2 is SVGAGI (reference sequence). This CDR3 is CASSPGNTQYF. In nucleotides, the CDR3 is TGTGCCAGCTCCCCAGGGAATACGCAGTATTTT.

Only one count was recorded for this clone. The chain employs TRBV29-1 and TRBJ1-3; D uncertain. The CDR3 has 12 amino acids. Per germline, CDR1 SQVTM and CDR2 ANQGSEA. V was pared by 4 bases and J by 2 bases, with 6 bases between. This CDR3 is CSVGLAGNTIYF. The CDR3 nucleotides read TGCAGCGTTGGGCTGGCTGGAAACACCATATATTTT.

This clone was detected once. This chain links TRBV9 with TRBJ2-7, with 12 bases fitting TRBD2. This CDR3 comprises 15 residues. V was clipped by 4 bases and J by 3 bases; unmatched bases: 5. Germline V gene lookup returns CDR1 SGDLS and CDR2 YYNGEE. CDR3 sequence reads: CASSPTSGGDYEQYF. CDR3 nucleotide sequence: TGTGCCAGCAGCCCGACTAGCGGGGGAGACTACGAGCAGTACTTC.

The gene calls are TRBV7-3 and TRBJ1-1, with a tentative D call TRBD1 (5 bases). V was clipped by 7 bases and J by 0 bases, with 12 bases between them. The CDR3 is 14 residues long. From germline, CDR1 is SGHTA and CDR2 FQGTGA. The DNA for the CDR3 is TGTGCCAGCAAGCAGGGAGGGGTGAACACTGAAGCTTTCTTT. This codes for CASKQGGVNTEAFF. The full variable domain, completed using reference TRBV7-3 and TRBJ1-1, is GAGVSQTPSNKVTEKGKYVELRCDPISGHTALYWYRQSLGQGPEFLIYFQGTGAADDSGLPNDRFFAVRPEGSVSTLKIQRTERGDSAVYLCASKQGGVNTEAFFGQGTRLTVV.

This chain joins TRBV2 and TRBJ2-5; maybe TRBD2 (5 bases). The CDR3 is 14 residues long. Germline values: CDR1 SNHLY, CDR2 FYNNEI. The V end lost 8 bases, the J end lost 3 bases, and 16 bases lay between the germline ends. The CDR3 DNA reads TGTGCCAGCCTGGATTTTCGGACTGAAGAGACCCAGTACTTC. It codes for CASLDFRTEETQYF. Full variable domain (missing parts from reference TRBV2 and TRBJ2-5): EPEVTQTPSHQVTQMGQEVILRCVPISNHLYFYWYRQILGQKVEFLVSFYNNEISEKSEIFDDQFSVERPDGSNFTLKIRSTKLEDSAMYFCASLDFRTEETQYFGPGTRLLVL.

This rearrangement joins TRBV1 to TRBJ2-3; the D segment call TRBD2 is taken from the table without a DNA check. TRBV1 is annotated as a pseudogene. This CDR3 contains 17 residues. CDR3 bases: TGCACCAGCAGCGGACGACTAGCGGGGGGGCCGGTGGATACGCAGTATTTT. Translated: CTSSGRLAGGPVDTQYF.

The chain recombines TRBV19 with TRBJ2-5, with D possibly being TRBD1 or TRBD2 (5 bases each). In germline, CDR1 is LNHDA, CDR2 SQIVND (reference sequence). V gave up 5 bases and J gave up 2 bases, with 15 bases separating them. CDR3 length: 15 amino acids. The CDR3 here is CASSPPGRRQETQYF. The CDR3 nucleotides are TGTGCCAGTAGTCCTCCGGGACGGCGGCAAGAGACCCAGTACTTC.

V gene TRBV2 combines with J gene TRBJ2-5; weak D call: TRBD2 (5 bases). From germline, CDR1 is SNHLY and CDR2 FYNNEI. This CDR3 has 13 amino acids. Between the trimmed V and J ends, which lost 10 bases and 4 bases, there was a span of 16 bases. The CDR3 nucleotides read TGTGCCACTCAGCGGAGATACCGAGAGACCCAGTACTTC. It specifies CATQRRYRETQYF.

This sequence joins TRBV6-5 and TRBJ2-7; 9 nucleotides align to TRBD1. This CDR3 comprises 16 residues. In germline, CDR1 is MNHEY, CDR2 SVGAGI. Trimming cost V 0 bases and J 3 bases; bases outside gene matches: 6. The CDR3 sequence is CASSYSNPGQGYEQYF. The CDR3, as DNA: TGTGCCAGCAGTTACTCGAACCCGGGACAGGGCTACGAGCAGTACTTC.

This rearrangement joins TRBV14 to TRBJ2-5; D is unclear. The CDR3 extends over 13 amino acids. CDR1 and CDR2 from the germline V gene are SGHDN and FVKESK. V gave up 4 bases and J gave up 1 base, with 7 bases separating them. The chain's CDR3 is CASSRLVQETQYF. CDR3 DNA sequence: TGTGCCAGCAGCCGACTGGTCCAAGAGACCCAGTACTTC.

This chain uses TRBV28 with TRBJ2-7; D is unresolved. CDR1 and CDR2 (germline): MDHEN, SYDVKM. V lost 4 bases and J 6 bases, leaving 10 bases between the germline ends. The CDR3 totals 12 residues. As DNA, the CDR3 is TGTGCCAGCAGTTCGTACATGGGCGAGCAGTACTTC. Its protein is CASSSYMGEQYF.

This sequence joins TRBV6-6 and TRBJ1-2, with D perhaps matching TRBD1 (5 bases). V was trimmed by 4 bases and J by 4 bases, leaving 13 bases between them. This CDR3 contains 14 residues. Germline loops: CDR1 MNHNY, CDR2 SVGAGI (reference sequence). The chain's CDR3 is CASSSRQPFYGYTF. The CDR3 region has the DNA TGTGCCAGCAGTTCCCGACAGCCTTTCTATGGCTACACCTTC.

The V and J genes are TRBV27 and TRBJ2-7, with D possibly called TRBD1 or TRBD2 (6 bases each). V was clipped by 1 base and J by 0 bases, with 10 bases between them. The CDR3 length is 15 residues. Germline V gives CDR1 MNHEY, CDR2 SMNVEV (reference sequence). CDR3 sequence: CASSLWGASSYEQYF. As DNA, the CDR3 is TGTGCCAGCAGTTTATGGGGGGCCAGCTCCTACGAGCAGTACTTC.

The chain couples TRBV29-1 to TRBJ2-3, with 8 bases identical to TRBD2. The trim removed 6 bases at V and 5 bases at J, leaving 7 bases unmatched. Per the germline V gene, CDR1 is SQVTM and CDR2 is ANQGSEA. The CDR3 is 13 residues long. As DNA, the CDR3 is TGCAGCGTGGAGGGGACTAGTCGAGATACGCAGTATTTT. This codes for CSVEGTSRDTQYF.